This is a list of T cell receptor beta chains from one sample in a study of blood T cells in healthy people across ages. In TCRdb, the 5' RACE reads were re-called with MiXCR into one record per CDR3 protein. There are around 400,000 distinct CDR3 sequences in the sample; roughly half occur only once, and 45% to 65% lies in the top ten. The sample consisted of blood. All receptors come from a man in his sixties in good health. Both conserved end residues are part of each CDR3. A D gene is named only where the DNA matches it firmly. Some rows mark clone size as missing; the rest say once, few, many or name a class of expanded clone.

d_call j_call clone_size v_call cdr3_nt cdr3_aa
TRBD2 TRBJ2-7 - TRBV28 TGTGCCACCTATAGCGGGGCTTACTACGAGCAGTACTTC CATYSGAYYEQYF
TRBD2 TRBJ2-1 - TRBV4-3 TGCGCCAGCAGCCGAGCGGGGCGGACAATCAATGAGCAGTTCTTC CASSRAGRTINEQFF
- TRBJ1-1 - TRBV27 TGTGCCAGCAGTTTATCTTGGACGGTGATGAACACTGAAGCTTTCTTT CASSLSWTVMNTEAFF
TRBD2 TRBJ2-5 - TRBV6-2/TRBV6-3 TGTGCCAGCAGCCCTAGCGGGAGAAGGAATGAGCAGTACTTC CASSPSGRRNEQYF
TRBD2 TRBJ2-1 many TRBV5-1 TGCGCCAGCAGGGAGACTAGCGGGGGAGGCTCCTACAATGAGCAGTTCTTC CASRETSGGGSYNEQFF
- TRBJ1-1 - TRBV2 TGTGCCAGCGGTCAGGACAGTAACACTGAAGCTTTCTTT CASGQDSNTEAFF
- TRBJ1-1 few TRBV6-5 TGTGCCAGCAGTTCAGGGACGGGTAACACTGAAGCTTTCTTT CASSSGTGNTEAFF
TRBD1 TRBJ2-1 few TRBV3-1 TGTGCCAGCAAGGGGACAGGGACGGGTGAGCAGTTCTTC CASKGTGTGEQFF
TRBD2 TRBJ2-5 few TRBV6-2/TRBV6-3 TGTGCCAGCAGTTATCACCAACTAGCGGGAGGCCTCCTGGACAAAGAGACCCAGTACTTC CASSYHQLAGGLLDKETQYF
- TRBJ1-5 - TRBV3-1 TGTGCCAGCAGCCAAGGCAGCGATCAGCCCCAGCATTTT CASSQGSDQPQHF
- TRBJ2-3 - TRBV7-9 TGTGCCAGCAGCTTAGCGGGGGCGCTGAAAACAGATACGCAGTATTTT CASSLAGALKTDTQYF
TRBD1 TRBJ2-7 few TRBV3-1 TGTGCCAGCAGCCGACAGGGGAGATACGAGCAGTACTTC CASSRQGRYEQYF
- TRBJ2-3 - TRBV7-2 TGTGCCAGCAGCTTGTCGATGACAGATACGCAGTATTTT CASSLSMTDTQYF
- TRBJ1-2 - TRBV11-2 TGTGCCAGCAGCTTAGGCCGGCTCTATGGCTACACCTTC CASSLGRLYGYTF
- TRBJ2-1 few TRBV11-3 TGTGCCAGCAGCTTCCAGGACAATGAGCAGTTCTTC CASSFQDNEQFF
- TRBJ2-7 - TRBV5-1 TGCGCCAGCAGCCTCCACAGTACCTACGAGCAGTACTTC CASSLHSTYEQYF
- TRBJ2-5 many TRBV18 TGTGCCAGCTCTCTTGACATACAAGAGACCCAGTACTTC CASSLDIQETQYF
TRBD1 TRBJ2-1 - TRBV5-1 TGCGCCAGCAGCTTGGGCAGGGGGCAGAGGGATAATGAGCAGTTCTTC CASSLGRGQRDNEQFF
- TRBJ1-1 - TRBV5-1 TGCGCCAGCACCCAAGACGGCAAGAACACTGAAGCTTTCTTT CASTQDGKNTEAFF
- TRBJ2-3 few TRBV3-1 TGTGCCAGCAGAAATAGCGGCGGGAGCACAGATACGCAGTATTTT CASRNSGGSTDTQYF
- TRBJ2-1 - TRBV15 TGTGCCACCAGCAGAGATTTTGCTAGCGCCAATGAGCAGTTCTTC CATSRDFASANEQFF
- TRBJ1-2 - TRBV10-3 TGTGCCATCAGTGAGTTTGGCTATGGCTACACCTTC CAISEFGYGYTF
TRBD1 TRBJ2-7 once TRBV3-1 TGTGCCAGCAGCCGAAGAAGCGACAGGGTTGGCGAGCAGTACTTC CASSRRSDRVGEQYF
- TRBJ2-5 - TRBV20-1 TGCAGTGCTAGAGCCTGGGACCTAAGCCATGGGGAGACCCAGTACTTC CSARAWDLSHGETQYF
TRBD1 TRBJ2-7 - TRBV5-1 TGCGCCAGCAGCCTGGCGGGACAGGGGACAGTCGAGCAGTACTTC CASSLAGQGTVEQYF
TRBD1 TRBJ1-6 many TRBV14 TGTGCCAGCAGCCAAGATGTGGGACAGTATTCACCCCTCCACTTT CASSQDVGQYSPLHF
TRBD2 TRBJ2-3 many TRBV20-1 TGCAGTGCTAGGACTAGCGGGGGGGAAACAGATACGCAGTATTTT CSARTSGGETDTQYF
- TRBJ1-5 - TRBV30 TGTGCCTGGAGGTCTAGGGGGACTAGCAATCAGCCCCAGCATTTT CAWRSRGTSNQPQHF
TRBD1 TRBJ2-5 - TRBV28 TGTGCCAGCGTACAAACAGGGGCGAAAGAGACCCAGTACTTC CASVQTGAKETQYF
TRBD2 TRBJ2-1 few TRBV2 TGTGCCAGCCAAGGACTAGCGGGGGGTCGGGGTGAGCAGTTCTTC CASQGLAGGRGEQFF
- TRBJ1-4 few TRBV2 TGTGCCAGCAGTCCCCTTGGGGGGGAGTATGAAAAACTGTTTTTT CASSPLGGEYEKLFF
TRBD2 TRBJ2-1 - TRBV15 TGTGCCACCCGGTGGCTACTAGCGGGTGATGAGCAGTTCTTC CATRWLLAGDEQFF
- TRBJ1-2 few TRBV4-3 TGCGCCAGCAGCCAAGATCGTTTTCGGCAAGGCGGTTGGGATGGCTACACCTTC CASSQDRFRQGGWDGYTF
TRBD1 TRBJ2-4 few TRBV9 TGTGCCAGCGGAACAGGGGGGGCCAAAAACATTCAGTACTTC CASGTGGAKNIQYF
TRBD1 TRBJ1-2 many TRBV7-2 TGTGCCAGCAGCTTCGACAGGGACAGTGGCTACACCTTC CASSFDRDSGYTF
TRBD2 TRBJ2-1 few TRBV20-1 TGCAGTGCCGTAACGACACTAGCGGGAGGGAGTGAGCAGTTCTTC CSAVTTLAGGSEQFF
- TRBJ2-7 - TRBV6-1 TGTGCCAGCAGGGAGCTTGGGCGGCGGGGCCCCTACAATGAGCAGTACTTC CASRELGRRGPYNEQYF
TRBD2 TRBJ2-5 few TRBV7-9 TGTGCCAGCAGCCCACGAGGGCCGGGGGGAGAGACCCAGTACTTC CASSPRGPGGETQYF
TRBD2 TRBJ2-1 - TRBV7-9 TGTGCCAGCAGCCGGGGACTAGTTGGCAATGAGCAGTTCTTC CASSRGLVGNEQFF
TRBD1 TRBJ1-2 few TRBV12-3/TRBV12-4 TGTGCCAGCAACCTCGACAGGGTAAAGTCTGGCTACACCTTC CASNLDRVKSGYTF